One sample yielded the 15 T cell receptor beta chains listed below, sequenced in a study of cytomegalovirus exposure and HLA in healthy donors. TCRdb's table, derived via immunoSEQ multiplex PCR, lists solely in-frame clones and lacks some. The sample consists of roughly 300,000 clones, roughly 88% of them appearing once. The sequencing sample was made of PBMCs. Every receptor here comes from a woman aged 18-35 years in good health and CMV-seronegative.

The chain uses TRBV7-9 and TRBJ2-3, with TRBD2 matching over 11 bases. The CDR3 has 16 residues. CDR1 and CDR2 from the germline V gene are SEHNR and FQNEAQ (reference sequence). V dropped 4 bases and J dropped 6; count of bases not matched to a gene: 9. CDR3 in DNA: TGTGCCAGCAGCTCCCAACTAGCGGGAGTTTGGGATACGCAGTATTTT. Translation gives CASSSQLAGVWDTQYF.

V usage is TRBV7-9 and J usage is TRBJ2-2, with D possibly being TRBD2 (6 bases). The CDR3 contains 14 residues. CDR1 and CDR2 (germline): SEHNR, FQNEAQ (reference sequence). Deletions cut 4 bases from V and 3 bases from J, with 9 bases between. The CDR3 coding sequence is TGTGCCAGCAGCTCGCGGGACTACACCGGGGAGCTGTTTTTT. Translation: CASSSRDYTGELFF.

The V call is TRBV27, the J call TRBJ2-2, with 9 bases matching TRBD2. Germline values: CDR1 MNHEY, CDR2 SMNVEV (reference sequence). Unmatched junction bases numbered 8, after V lost 1 base and J lost 5 bases. The CDR3 length is 17 residues. CDR3 DNA: TGTGCCAGCAGTTTATGGGGTAGCGGGAGTGATACCGGGGAGCTGTTTTTT. This encodes CASSLWGSGSDTGELFF.

This clone has just a few counts. The chain has TRBV14 and TRBJ1-3; D unresolved. CDR3 length: 14 amino acids. The ends were cut back, 9 bases at V and 4 bases at J, with 16 bases in the middle. CDR1 and CDR2 from the germline V gene are SGHDN and FVKESK. CDR3 sequence: CARLIGLRGNTIYF. The DNA for the CDR3 is TGTGCCAGATTAATCGGACTGCGGGGAAACACCATATATTTT.

This rearrangement joins TRBV29-1 to TRBJ2-1, with 7 bases matching TRBD2. CDR1 is SQVTM and CDR2 is ANQGSEA in the germline V gene. Losses at the gene ends were 7 bases for V and 4 bases for J; bases not matched to a gene: 7. The CDR3 covers 13 residues. The DNA of the CDR3 is TGCAGCGCCAAGGGACTAAATTACAATGAGCAGTTCTTC. Translation gives CSAKGLNYNEQFF.

In DNA form, the CDR3 reads TGCAGCGCCCACAGGGATGAGCAGTTCTTC. This encodes CSAHRDEQFF. The J gene is TRBJ2-1, the V gene TRBV29-1; D might be TRBD1 (6 bases). This CDR3 is 10 amino acids long. Per germline, CDR1 SQVTM and CDR2 ANQGSEA. Trimming stripped 7 bases from V and 8 bases from J, with 9 bases between.

This chain uses TRBV28 with TRBJ2-7; TRBD2 aligns across 9 bases. V shed 5 bases, J shed 2 bases, and the junction held 10 bases outside the gene matches. The CDR3 length is 16 residues. Germline CDR1 and CDR2: MDHEN and SYDVKM. The CDR3 sequence is CASSRGLAQATYEQYF. CDR3 bases: TGTGCCAGCAGTAGAGGACTAGCGCAAGCTACCTACGAGCAGTACTTC.

This clone was seen once. V gene TRBV19 combines with J gene TRBJ2-7; the match to TRBD2 covers 8 bases. Germline trimming cut 3 bases from V and 2 bases from J; bases unmatched to any gene: 6. The CDR3 covers 15 residues. Looked up from germline, CDR1 is LNHDA and CDR2 is SQIVND (reference sequence). CDR3 sequence: CASSIVGLATYEQYF. The CDR3 DNA follows: TGTGCCAGTAGTATTGTCGGACTAGCTACCTACGAGCAGTACTTC.

The rearrangement uses TRBV19 and TRBJ2-7; 10 bases align to TRBD1. Germline assignment: CDR1 LNHDA and CDR2 SQIVND (reference sequence). The V gene end was trimmed by 6 bases and the J gene end by 2 bases; junction bases not matched to a gene: 10. This CDR3 comprises 16 residues. The CDR3 reads CASRPGQGKDAYEQYF. Written as DNA, the CDR3 is TGTGCCAGTAGGCCGGGACAGGGGAAAGATGCCTACGAGCAGTACTTC.

The chain joins TRBV6-1 to TRBJ1-1; TRBD1 matches at 9 bases. V lost 8 bases, J lost 1 base, and 2 bases stayed unmatched. The CDR3 has 13 amino acids. Looked up from germline, CDR1 is MNHNS and CDR2 is SASEGT. For the CDR3, the DNA is TGTGCCAGCGGACAGGGGCAGAACACTGAAGCTTTCTTT. Amino acids: CASGQGQNTEAFF.

CDR3 coding DNA: TGCGCCAGCAGCCAACTTGGGACTAGCGATTACGAGCAGTACTTC. Translating gives CASSQLGTSDYEQYF. The chain links TRBV4-1 to TRBJ2-7; 10 bases match TRBD2. Germline CDR1 MGHRA, CDR2 YSYEKL. The CDR3 is 15 amino acids. The V gene end was trimmed by 2 bases and the J gene end by 4 bases; junction bases not matched to a gene: 5.

The chain employs TRBV14 and TRBJ2-7; no reliable D call. Germline-derived CDR1 and CDR2 are SGHDN and FVKESK. V shed 0 bases and J shed 1 base, with 10 bases lying between them. CDR3 size: 15 residues. The CDR3 sequence is CASSQDMVRSYEQYF. The CDR3 DNA reads TGTGCCAGCAGCCAAGACATGGTGAGGTCCTACGAGCAGTACTTC.

The chain couples TRBV28 to TRBJ2-1, with TRBD2 matching over 8 bases. The ends lost 2 bases at V and 2 bases at J; junction bases unmatched: 2. The V gene's germline CDR1 is MDHEN and CDR2 SYDVKM. The CDR3 has 15 residues. The CDR3 reads CASSLRREAYNEQFF. CDR3 nucleotides: TGTGCCAGCAGTTTACGGCGGGAGGCCTACAATGAGCAGTTCTTC. The full variable domain, in which reference TRBV28 and TRBJ2-1 provide the parts outside the CDR3, is DVKVTQSSRYLVKRTGEKVFLECVQDMDHENMFWYRQDPGLGLRLIYFSYDVKMKEKGDIPEGYSVSREKKERFSLILESASTNQTSMYLCASSLRREAYNEQFFGPGTRLTVL.

V gene TRBV7-8 combines with J gene TRBJ1-5, with no clear D. The germline gives CDR1 SGHVS, CDR2 FQNEAQ. The CDR3 is 13 amino acids. V was trimmed by 1 base and J by 7 bases, leaving 8 bases between them. CDR3 in DNA: TGTGCCAGCAGCTTAGGAGGATGGCAGCCCCAGCATTTT. As protein: CASSLGGWQPQHF.

This chain joins TRBV4-3 and TRBJ2-7; D ambiguous. CDR3 length: 15 residues. Germline values: CDR1 LGHNA, CDR2 YSLEER. V lost 0 bases, J lost 0 bases, and 9 bases lay in between. CDR3 bases: TGCGCCAGCAGCCAAGATTGGGCAGACTCCTACGAGCAGTACTTC. Protein: CASSQDWADSYEQYF.